This TCR beta chain is from a study of blood T cell repertoires in COVID-19. The overall study: Samples taken during acute and convalescent COVID-19 were collected in the United States, Italy and Spain.

The V end lost 3 bases, the J end lost 7 bases, and 13 bases lay between the germline ends. The CDR3 consists of 14 residues. Germline V gene sequence: CDR1 LNHDA, CDR2 SQIVND (reference sequence). Cohort assignment relied on participant-reported clinical history. Before being deemed recovered, Cohort 3 donors had two negative PCRs, clearance, or symptom resolution. The protocol was immunoSEQ multiplex PCR, while the TCRdb copy is restricted to in-frame clones and leaves out a portion. The sample includes about 300,000 clones, about 90% of them seen just once. This receptor was obtained from a woman aged 25 to 39 who had recovered from COVID-19. The sequenced material came from PBMCs or T cells enriched from blood (not recorded which). This rearrangement joins TRBV19 to TRBJ2-1; D is perhaps TRBD1 (6 bases). The chain's CDR3 is CASSIAGAANEQFF. The CDR3 DNA reads as TGTGCCAGTAGTATTGCAGGGGCGGCGAATGAGCAGTTCTTC.